This TCR beta chain was captured by sequencing in a study of T cells in Graves' hyperthyroidism and ophthalmopathy. Trimming removed 3 bases from V and 5 bases from J, with 16 bases in between. Germline CDR1 reads SGHDN; CDR2 reads FVKESK. CDR3 length equals 15 residues. In regard to this clonotype: Its antigen is currently unknown.

TCR beta CDR3 regions were amplified from RNA transcripts. With the HTBI primer set, the TCR CDR3 went through a first round of RT-PCR. TCRdb re-derived calls from the multiplex PCR reads in MiXCR, one entry per CDR3 protein. Found here are about 690,000 distinct CDR3 sequences, about 18% of them singletons; the top ten hold about a sixth. Study findings and constraints: Ophthalmopathy and stable hyperthyroidism were told apart by a 13 V-J model. Researchers found most expanded thyroid clonotypes above 0.001 in blood as well.

This sample holds PBMCs from approximately 10 ml fresh peripheral blood. The receptor's source is a man over 45 with Graves' hyperthyroidism. V is TRBV14 and J is TRBJ2-5; D gene ambiguous. The sequencing sample was made of blood. The CDR3 nucleotides are TGTGCCAGCAGCCAGGATCCCGGTAACTTGGAGACCCAGTACTTC. Protein sequence: CASSQDPGNLETQYF.